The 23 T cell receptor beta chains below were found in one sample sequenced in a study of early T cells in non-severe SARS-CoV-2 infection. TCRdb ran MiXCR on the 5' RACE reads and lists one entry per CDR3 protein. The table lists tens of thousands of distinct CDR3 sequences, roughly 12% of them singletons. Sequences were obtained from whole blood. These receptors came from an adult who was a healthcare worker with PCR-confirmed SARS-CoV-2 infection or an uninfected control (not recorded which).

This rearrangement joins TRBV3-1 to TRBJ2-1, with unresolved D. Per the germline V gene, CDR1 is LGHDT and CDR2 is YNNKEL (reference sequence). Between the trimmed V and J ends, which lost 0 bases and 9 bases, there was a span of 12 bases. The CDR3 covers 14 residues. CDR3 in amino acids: CASSQDPRAGEQFF. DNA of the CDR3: TGTGCCAGCAGCCAAGACCCTAGAGCAGGTGAGCAGTTCTTC.

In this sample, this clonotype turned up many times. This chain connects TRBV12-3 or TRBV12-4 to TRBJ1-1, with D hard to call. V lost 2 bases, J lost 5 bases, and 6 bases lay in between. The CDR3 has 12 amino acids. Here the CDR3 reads CASSLRRTEAFF. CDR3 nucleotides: TGTGCCAGCAGTTTAAGGCGGACTGAAGCTTTCTTT.

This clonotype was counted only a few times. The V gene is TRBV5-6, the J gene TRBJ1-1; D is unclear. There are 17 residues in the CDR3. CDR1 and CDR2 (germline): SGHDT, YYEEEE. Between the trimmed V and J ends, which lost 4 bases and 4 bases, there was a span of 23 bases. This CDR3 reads CASSPRFFDRVITEAFF. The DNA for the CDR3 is TGTGCCAGCAGCCCCCGGTTTTTTGATAGGGTCATCACTGAAGCTTTCTTT.

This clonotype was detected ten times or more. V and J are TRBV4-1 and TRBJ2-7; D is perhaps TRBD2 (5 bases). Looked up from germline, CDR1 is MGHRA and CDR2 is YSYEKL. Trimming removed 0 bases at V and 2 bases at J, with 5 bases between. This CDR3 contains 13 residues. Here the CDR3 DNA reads TGCGCCAGCAGCCAAGACGGGGCCTACGAGCAGTACTTC. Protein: CASSQDGAYEQYF.

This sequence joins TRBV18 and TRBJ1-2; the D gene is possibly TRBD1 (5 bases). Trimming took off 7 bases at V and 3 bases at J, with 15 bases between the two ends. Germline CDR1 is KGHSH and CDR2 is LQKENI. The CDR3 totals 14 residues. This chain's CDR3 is CASYTKRGDYGYTF. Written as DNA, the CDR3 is TGTGCCAGCTATACCAAAAGGGGCGACTATGGCTACACCTTC.

The CDR3 sequence: CSVETRPTGQRNEQYF. The CDR3 region has the DNA TGCAGCGTTGAAACCCGCCCGACAGGGCAGAGGAACGAGCAGTACTTC. The V and J genes are TRBV29-1 and TRBJ2-7, with 7 bases lining up with TRBD1. Germline CDR1 is SQVTM and CDR2 is ANQGSEA. J gave up 5 bases and V 2 bases, and 15 bases lay outside the gene matches. The CDR3 extends over 16 amino acids.

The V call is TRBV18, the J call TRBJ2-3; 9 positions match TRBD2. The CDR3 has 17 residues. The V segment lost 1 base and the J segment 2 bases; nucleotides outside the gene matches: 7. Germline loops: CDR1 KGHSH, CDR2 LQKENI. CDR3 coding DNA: TGTGCCAGCTCACCACTCGGCCTAGCGGGATTCACAGATACGCAGTATTTT. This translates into CASSPLGLAGFTDTQYF. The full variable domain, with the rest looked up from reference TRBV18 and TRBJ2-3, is NAGVMQNPRHLVRRRGQEARLRCSPMKGHSHVYWYRQLPEEGLKFMVYLQKENIIDESGMPKERFSAEFPKEGPSILRIQQVVRGDSAAYFCASSPLGLAGFTDTQYFGPGTRLTVL.

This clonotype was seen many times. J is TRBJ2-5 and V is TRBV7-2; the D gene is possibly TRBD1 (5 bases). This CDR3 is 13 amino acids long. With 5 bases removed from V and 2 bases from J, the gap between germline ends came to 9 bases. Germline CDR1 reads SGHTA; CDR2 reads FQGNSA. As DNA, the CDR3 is TGTGCCAGCAGCCTCAGGGTGCAAGAGACCCAGTACTTC. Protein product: CASSLRVQETQYF.

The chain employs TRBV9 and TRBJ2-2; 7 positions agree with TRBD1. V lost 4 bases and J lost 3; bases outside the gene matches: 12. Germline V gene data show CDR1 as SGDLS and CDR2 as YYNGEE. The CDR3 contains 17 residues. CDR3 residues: CASSSRQQGWDTGELFF. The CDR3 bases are TGTGCCAGCAGCTCTCGACAACAGGGGTGGGACACCGGGGAGCTGTTTTTT.

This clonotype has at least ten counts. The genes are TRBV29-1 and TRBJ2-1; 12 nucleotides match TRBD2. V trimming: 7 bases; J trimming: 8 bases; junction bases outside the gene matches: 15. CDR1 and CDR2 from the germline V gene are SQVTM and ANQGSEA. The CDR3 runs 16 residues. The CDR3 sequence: CSGLAGARIYSDEQFF. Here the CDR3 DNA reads TGCAGCGGACTAGCGGGAGCTCGGATTTATTCGGATGAGCAGTTCTTC.

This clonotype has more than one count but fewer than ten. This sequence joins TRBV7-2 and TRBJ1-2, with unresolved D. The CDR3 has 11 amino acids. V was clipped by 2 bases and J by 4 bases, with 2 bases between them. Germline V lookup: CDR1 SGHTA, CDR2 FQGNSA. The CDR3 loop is CASSLSYGYTF. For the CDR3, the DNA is TGTGCCAGCAGCTTATCCTATGGCTACACCTTC. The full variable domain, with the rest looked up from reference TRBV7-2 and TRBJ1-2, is GAGVSQSPSNKVTEKGKDVELRCDPISGHTALYWYRQSLGQGLEFLIYFQGNSAPDKSGLPSDRFSAERTGGSVSTLTIQRTQQEDSAVYLCASSLSYGYTFGSGTRLTVV.

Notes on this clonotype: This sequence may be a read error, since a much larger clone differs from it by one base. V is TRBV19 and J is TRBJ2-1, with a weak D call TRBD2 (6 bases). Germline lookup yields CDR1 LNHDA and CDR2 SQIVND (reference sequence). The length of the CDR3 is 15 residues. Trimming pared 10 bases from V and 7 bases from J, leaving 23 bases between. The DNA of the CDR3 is TGTGCCACCCTTCCCTCCGGGAGTTGGCGGAATGAGCAGTTCTTC. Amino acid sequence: CATLPSGSWRNEQFF. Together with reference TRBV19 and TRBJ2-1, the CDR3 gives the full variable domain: DGGITQSPKYLFRKEGQNVTLSCEQNLNHDAMYWYRQDPGQGLRLIYYSQIVNDFQKGDIAEGYSVSREKKESFPLTVTSAQKNPTAFYLCATLPSGSWRNEQFFGPGTRLTVL.

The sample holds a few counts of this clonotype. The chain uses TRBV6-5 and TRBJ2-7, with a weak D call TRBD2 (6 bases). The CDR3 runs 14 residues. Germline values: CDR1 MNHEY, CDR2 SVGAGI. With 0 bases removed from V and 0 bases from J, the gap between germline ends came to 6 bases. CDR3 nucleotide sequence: TGTGCCAGCAGTTACTCCGGGGGCTCCTACGAGCAGTACTTC. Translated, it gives CASSYSGGSYEQYF.

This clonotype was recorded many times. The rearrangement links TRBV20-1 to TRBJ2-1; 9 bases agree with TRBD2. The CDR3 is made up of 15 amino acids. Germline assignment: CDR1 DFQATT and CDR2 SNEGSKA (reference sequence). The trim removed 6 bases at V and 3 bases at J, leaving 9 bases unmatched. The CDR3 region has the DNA TGCAGTGCAGAAAAGCGGGGGGTACGCTACAATGAGCAGTTCTTC. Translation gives CSAEKRGVRYNEQFF.

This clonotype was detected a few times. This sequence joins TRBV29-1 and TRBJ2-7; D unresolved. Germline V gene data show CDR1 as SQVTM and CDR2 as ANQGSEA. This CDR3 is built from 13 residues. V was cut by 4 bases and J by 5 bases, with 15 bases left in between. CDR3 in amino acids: CSVGQSKSNEQYF. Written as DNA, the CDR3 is TGCAGCGTTGGGCAGAGTAAAAGTAACGAGCAGTACTTC.

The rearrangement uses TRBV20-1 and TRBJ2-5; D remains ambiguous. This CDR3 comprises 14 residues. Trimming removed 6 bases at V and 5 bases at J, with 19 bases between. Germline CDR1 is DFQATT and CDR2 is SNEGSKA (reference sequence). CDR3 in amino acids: CSASGNYRTETQYF. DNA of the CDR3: TGCAGTGCCTCGGGCAACTACCGAACCGAGACCCAGTACTTC.

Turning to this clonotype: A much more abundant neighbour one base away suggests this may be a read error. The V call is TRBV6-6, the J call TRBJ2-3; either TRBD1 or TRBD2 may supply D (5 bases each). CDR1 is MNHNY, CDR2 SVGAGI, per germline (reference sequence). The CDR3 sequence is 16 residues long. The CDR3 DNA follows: TGTGCCAGCAGTTACACCGGCCCGGGGCGCACAGATACGCGGTATTTT. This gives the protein CASSYTGPGRTDTRYF.

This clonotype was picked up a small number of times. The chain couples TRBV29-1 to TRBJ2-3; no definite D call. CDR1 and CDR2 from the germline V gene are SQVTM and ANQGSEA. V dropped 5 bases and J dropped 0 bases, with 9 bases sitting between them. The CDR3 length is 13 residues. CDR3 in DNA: TGCAGCGTTAGACGGGCTAGCACAGATACGCAGTATTTT. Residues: CSVRRASTDTQYF.

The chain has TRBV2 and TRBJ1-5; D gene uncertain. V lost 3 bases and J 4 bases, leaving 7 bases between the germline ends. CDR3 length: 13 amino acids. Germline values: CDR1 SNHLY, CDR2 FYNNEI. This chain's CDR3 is CASSDQSNQPQHF. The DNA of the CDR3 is TGTGCCAGCAGTGACCAGTCTAATCAGCCCCAGCATTTT.

For the CDR3, the DNA is TGTGCCAGCAGCCCACAGGGGGGCTACTCAGATACGCAGTATTTT. Translating gives CASSPQGGYSDTQYF. The chain joins TRBV7-2 to TRBJ2-3; 8 bases align to TRBD1. V was pared by 5 bases and J by 4 bases, with 8 bases of the junction left unmatched. CDR3 length: 15 amino acids. Per germline, CDR1 SGHTA and CDR2 FQGNSA.

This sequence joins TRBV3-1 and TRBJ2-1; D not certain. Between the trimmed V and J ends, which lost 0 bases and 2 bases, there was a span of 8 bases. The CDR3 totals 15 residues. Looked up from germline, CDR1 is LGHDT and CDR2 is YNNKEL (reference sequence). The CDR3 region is CASSQDAKAYNEQFF. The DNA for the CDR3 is TGTGCCAGCAGCCAAGATGCGAAGGCCTACAATGAGCAGTTCTTC.

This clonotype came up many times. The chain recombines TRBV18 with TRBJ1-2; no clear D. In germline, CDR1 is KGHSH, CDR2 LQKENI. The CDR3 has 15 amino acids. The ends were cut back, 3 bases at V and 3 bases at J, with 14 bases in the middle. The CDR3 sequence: CASSPQQTFDYGYTF. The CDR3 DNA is TGTGCCAGCTCACCTCAACAGACGTTTGACTATGGCTACACCTTC.

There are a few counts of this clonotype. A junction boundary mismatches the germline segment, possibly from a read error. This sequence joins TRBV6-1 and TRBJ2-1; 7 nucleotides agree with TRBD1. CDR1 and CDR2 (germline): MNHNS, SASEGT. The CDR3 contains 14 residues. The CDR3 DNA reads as TGTGCCAGCAGTGAGAGACAGGGCTACACTGAGCAGTTCTTC. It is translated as CASSERQGYTEQFF.